Listed here are 9 T cell receptor beta chains from one sample, sequenced in a study of T-cell reconstitution after alpha-beta-depleted transplantation in children (dated by TCRdb to 2016 to 2017). The time point label for this specimen denotes: day 60 (about 2 months) after transplantation. The treatment or condition tag for this specimen amounts to: allogeneic hematopoietic cell transplantation with graft depleted of TCRalphabeta T cells and CD19 B cells. The method was PCR. Sequencing instrument: Illumina HiSeq 2500. TCR libraries were prepared with molecular barcoding, using unique molecular identifiers to normalize TCRbeta repertoire quantification. Clones were called with MiXCR by TCRdb after fastp trimmed the public reads at Q25, and only in-frame beta chains were retained. Each record represents a unique CDR3 protein, reported with the most common genes and DNA among its rows. Within this sample are some 48,000 distinct CDR3 sequences, with more than 5% of them counted one time only. The ten most abundant clones make up over 30% of the sample.

The sequencing used PBMCs, mostly from graft donor cells, collected 60 days after TCRalphabeta/CD19-depleted stem cell transplant. These TCRs come from a female patient aged 2-10 years who had a stem cell transplant for aplastic anemia, so the T cells may come from the graft donor.

This clonotype was counted ten times or more. The chain links TRBV6-5 to TRBJ1-5, with TRBD1 matching 10 bases. Germline values: CDR1 MNHEY, CDR2 SVGAGI. The CDR3 covers 16 residues. V trimming: 6 bases; J trimming: 1 base; junction bases outside the gene matches: 6. This chain's CDR3 is CASRARDRGSNQPQHF. CDR3 bases: TGTGCCAGCAGAGCCAGGGACAGGGGAAGCAATCAGCCCCAGCATTTT.

This clonotype was detected ten times or more. This sequence joins TRBV2 and TRBJ1-2; tentative D call: TRBD1 (5 bases). From germline, CDR1 is SNHLY and CDR2 FYNNEI. Trimming took off 5 bases at V and 5 bases at J, with 6 bases between the two ends. The CDR3 has 11 amino acids. The CDR3 loop is CASSTGYGYTF. The CDR3, as DNA: TGTGCCAGCAGTACAGGTTATGGCTACACCTTC.

This clonotype was detected only a few times. The CDR3 here is CASSSAPWGGPYNEQFF. The CDR3 DNA reads TGTGCCAGCAGTTCGGCCCCTTGGGGGGGGCCCTACAATGAGCAGTTCTTC. V usage is TRBV28 and J usage is TRBJ2-1, with D perhaps matching TRBD2 (7 bases). Germline CDR1 and CDR2: MDHEN and SYDVKM. The CDR3 is made up of 17 amino acids. V lost 4 bases and J lost 2, with 18 bases in between.

This clonotype was counted ten times or more. The V gene is TRBV7-2, the J gene TRBJ2-3; 9 nucleotides line up with TRBD2. V dropped 2 bases and J dropped 2; count of bases not matched to a gene: 2. The CDR3 has 15 residues. The V gene's germline CDR1 is SGHTA and CDR2 FQGNSA. Here the CDR3 DNA reads TGTGCCAGCAGCTTACTAGCGGGGTTCACAGATACGCAGTATTTT. This sequence encodes CASSLLAGFTDTQYF.

This clonotype was seen at least ten times. The rearrangement links TRBV4-1 to TRBJ2-3; D perhaps matches TRBD1 (6 bases). Germline V gene data show CDR1 as MGHRA and CDR2 as YSYEKL. The germline V and J ends were trimmed by 3 bases and 11 bases, with 18 bases remaining between them. This CDR3 is built from 14 residues. This CDR3 reads CASSQPHRAGGQYF. Written as DNA, the CDR3 is TGCGCCAGCAGCCAGCCCCACAGGGCCGGAGGGCAGTATTTT.

This clonotype was counted many times. This sequence joins TRBV5-4 and TRBJ2-5, with 10 bases that match TRBD2. Trimming took 0 bases from V and 2 from J; bases not matched to a gene: 4. CDR1 is SGHNT, CDR2 YYREEE, per germline (reference sequence). The CDR3 is made up of 16 amino acids. Written as DNA, the CDR3 is TGTGCCAGCAGCTTGGGTGTAGCGGGGGGTCAAGAGACCCAGTACTTC. Translating it yields CASSLGVAGGQETQYF.

This clonotype has ten or more counts. The V and J genes are TRBV6-5 and TRBJ2-7, with D possibly TRBD1 on 6 matching bases. Looked up from germline, CDR1 is MNHEY and CDR2 is SVGAGI. This CDR3 spans 15 amino acids. The V end was cut by 0 bases, the J end by 2 bases, with 11 bases between. The CDR3 is CASSYSAGAPYEQYF. The CDR3 region has the DNA TGTGCCAGCAGTTACTCGGCAGGGGCCCCCTACGAGCAGTACTTC.

This clonotype showed up many times. J is TRBJ2-7 and V is TRBV20-1; 8 bases map to TRBD2. The junction had 9 bases not matched to a gene; V was cut back by 3 bases and J by 2 bases. CDR1 and CDR2 from the germline V gene are DFQATT and SNEGSKA (reference sequence). This CDR3 comprises 15 residues. CDR3 amino acids: CSASAGTSEPYEQYF. The CDR3 DNA reads TGCAGTGCTAGCGCCGGGACTAGTGAGCCCTACGAGCAGTACTTC.

This clonotype was detected many times. In DNA, the CDR3 is TGTGCCAGCAGGCCGGTAGCAGGCACTGAAGCTTTCTTT. Translated: CASRPVAGTEAFF. The V gene is TRBV28, the J gene TRBJ1-1; unclear D gene. The CDR3 loop spans 13 amino acids. Per germline, CDR1 MDHEN and CDR2 SYDVKM. With 6 bases removed from V and 4 bases from J, the gap between germline ends came to 12 bases. The complete variable domain, with remaining parts taken from reference TRBV28 and TRBJ1-1, reads DVKVTQSSRYLVKRTGEKVFLECVQDMDHENMFWYRQDPGLGLRLIYFSYDVKMKEKGDIPEGYSVSREKKERFSLILESASTNQTSMYLCASRPVAGTEAFFGQGTRLTVV.